The TCR beta chain described here comes from a study of graft-versus-host responses after intestinal transplantation (dated by TCRdb to the early 2020s). Concerning the study at large: The transplants that recipients got were multivisceral, liver-intestinal, or isolated intestinal. The cohort enrolled roughly 25 intestinal transplant recipients including one retransplant, and a few patients lacking pretransplant specimens were excluded. Graft-versus-host and host-versus-graft alloreactive T cell clones were tracked in the graft, circulation and bone marrow after intestinal transplantation using bulk TCR-beta CDR3 sequencing. Donor T cell macrochimerism was defined as a peak of at least 4% donor T cells among recipient peripheral blood mononuclear cells. Every recipient was given anti-thymocyte globulin induction, then maintenance tacrolimus and steroids for roughly three years. Rather than being sequenced by the commercial service, samples from a few later patients were sequenced in-house on an Illumina MiSeq and processed with MiXCR. To identify alloreactive clones, pre-transplant mixed lymphocyte reaction products were sequenced and compared with unstimulated pre-transplant donor and recipient T cells. Points the paper makes about the study in general: GvH clones were found in recipient bone marrow, and some of the GvH clones appeared earlier in ileal mucosa or blood, which is consistent with an intestinal mucosal origin. The conclusions were limited by the relatively low number and heterogeneity of the intestinal transplant patients. Patients with donor T cell macrochimerism had high GvH to HvG T cell clonal ratios in their allografts. Early after transplant, peak levels of circulating GvH clones were found to be associated with declines in HvG clones.

To prepare the library, the immunoSEQ multiplex PCR assay was applied. For most patients, genomic DNA was subjected to high-throughput TCR-beta CDR3 sequencing by Adaptive Biotechnologies. Turning to the authors' computational methods: Adaptive's ImmunoSEQ software was the source of the TCR sequencing data for 15 to 20 patients, while a few other patients were processed with MiXCR and VDJtools. CDR3 nucleotide sequences shared by donor and recipient were removed because the origin of these sequences could not be assigned. To count as alloreactive, a clone needed at least 2-fold expansion over unstimulated cells and a minimum CFSE-low frequency of 0.002% (template counts) or 0.001% (read counts). Clones detected in sequenced pre-transplant spleen, lymph node, or MLR CFSE-low populations of the donor or recipient were defined as mappable. The cumulative frequency of alloreactive clones was calculated as a percentage of all sequences, weighted by copy number. TCRdb provides this immuneACCESS table in a form limited to in-frame rearrangements. Some clones are lacking; in checked studies, under half of them reflect an unresolved V gene, and why the rest are absent is not known. V, J and clone size derive from that table, while D and trimming were established from the DNA sequence. The sample contains some 45,000 clones, 85% to 95% of them found a single time. The ten largest make up 1.5% to 2% of the sample.

This clone has a single count. No cognate antigen has been identified for it. No much larger clone is present one base from it, and per-base qualities are unavailable. From V the trimming removes 5 bases and from J it removes 5 bases, while the gene matches leave 6 bases of the junction unaccounted for. CDR1 and CDR2 were assigned from the germline V gene (reference sequence) as SSHAT and FNYEAQ. The CDR3 measures 13 amino acids from cysteine to phenylalanine. The read is trimmed to its CDR3 DNA, 39 bases read in frame from base 1. Blood samples were collected up to 4 times in the first month after transplant and then at least monthly when available.

The TCR comes from a human patient who received an intestinal transplant, so some T cells may come from the graft donor. The sample consisted of PBMCs, taken about 320 days after intestinal transplant. Recombination connected TRBV7-7 to TRBJ2-7, with 7 bases matching TRBD2. At the DNA level, the sequence is TGTGCCAGCAGCCGGGACTATCAGGACGAGCAGTACTTC. Its translation reads: CASSRDYQDEQYF.